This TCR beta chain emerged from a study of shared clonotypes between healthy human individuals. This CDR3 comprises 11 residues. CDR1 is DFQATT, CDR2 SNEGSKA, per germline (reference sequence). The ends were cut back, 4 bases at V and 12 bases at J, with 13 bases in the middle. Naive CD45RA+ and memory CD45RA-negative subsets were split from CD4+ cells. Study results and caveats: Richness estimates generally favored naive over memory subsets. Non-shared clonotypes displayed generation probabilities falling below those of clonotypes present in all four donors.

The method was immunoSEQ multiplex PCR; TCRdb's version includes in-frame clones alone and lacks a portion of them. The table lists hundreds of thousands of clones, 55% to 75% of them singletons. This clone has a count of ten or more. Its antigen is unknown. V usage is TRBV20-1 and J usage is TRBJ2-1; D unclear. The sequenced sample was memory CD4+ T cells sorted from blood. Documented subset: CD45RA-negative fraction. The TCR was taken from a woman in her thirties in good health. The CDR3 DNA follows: TGCAGTGCTAACGGGCCCACAGCGCAGTTCTTC. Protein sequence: CSANGPTAQFF.